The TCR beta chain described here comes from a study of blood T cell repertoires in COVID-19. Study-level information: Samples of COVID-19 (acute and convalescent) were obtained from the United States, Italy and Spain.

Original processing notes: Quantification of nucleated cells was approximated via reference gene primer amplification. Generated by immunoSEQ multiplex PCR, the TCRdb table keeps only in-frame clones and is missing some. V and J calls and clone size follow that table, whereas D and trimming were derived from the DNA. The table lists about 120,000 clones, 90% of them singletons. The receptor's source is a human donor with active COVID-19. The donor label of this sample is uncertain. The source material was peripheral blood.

CDR3 sequence (DNA): TGTGCCAGCAGCCTAGGAGGCCCCCAGCATTTT. It encodes CASSLGGPQHF. This chain connects TRBV6-2 or TRBV6-3 to TRBJ1-5; D is unclear. The CDR3 is 11 residues long. The V gene's germline CDR1 is MNHEY and CDR2 SVGEGT. The V gene lost 6 bases and the J gene lost 10 bases, with 10 bases spanning the gap.